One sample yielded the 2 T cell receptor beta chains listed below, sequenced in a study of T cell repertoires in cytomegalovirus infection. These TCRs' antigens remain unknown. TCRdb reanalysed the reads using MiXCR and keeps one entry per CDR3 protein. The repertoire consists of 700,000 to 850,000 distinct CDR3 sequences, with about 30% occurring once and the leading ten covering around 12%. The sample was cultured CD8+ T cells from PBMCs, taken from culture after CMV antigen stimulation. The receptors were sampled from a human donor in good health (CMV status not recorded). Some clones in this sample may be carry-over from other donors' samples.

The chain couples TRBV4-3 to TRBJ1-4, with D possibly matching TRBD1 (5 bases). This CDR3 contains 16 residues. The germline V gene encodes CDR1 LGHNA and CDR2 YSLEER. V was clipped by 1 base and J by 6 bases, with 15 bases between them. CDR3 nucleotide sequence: TGCGCCAGCAGCCAAGGTTATTCGGGGGATTATGAAAAACTGTTTTTT. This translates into CASSQGYSGDYEKLFF.

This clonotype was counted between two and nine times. CDR3 region: CASREDRGLGTEAFF. The CDR3 region has the DNA TGTGCCAGCAGGGAGGACAGGGGGCTGGGCACTGAAGCTTTCTTT. The V and J genes are TRBV2 and TRBJ1-1; 11 bases match TRBD1. The length of the CDR3 is 15 residues. From germline, CDR1 is SNHLY and CDR2 FYNNEI. After removal of 6 bases from V and 4 bases from J, the junction contained 7 bases not matched to a gene.